Below, 32 T cell receptor beta chains from the same sample are listed, as sequenced in a study of blood T cell repertoires in COVID-19. Using immunoSEQ multiplex PCR, the repertoire was profiled, and TCRdb retains in-frame clones only, with some absent. The sample has approximately 240,000 clones; more than 80% are singletons. The specimen sequenced was peripheral blood. Receptors originate from a human donor in a cohort sampled during active COVID-19.

The chain links TRBV6-5 to TRBJ2-1; TRBD2 matches 9 bases. After removal of 8 bases from V and 2 bases from J, the junction contained 7 bases not matched to a gene. From germline, CDR1 is MNHEY and CDR2 SVGAGI. There are 15 residues in the CDR3. The CDR3 here is CASAVGGGAYNEQFF. Here the CDR3 DNA reads TGTGCCAGCGCCGTAGGCGGGGGGGCCTACAATGAGCAGTTCTTC.

This clone has only a few counts. The V gene is TRBV5-5, the J gene TRBJ2-7; 12 bases align to TRBD1. From germline, CDR1 is SGHKS and CDR2 YYEKEE (reference sequence). Trimming took 2 bases from V and 0 from J; bases not matched to a gene: 3. The CDR3 sequence is 16 residues long. The CDR3 nucleotides read TGTGCCAGCAGCTTCCCGGGACAGGGGGCCTCCTACGAGCAGTACTTC. This gives the protein CASSFPGQGASYEQYF. Looking up the rest from reference TRBV5-5 and TRBJ2-7 gives the full variable domain: DAGVTQSPTHLIKTRGQQVTLRCSPISGHKSVSWYQQVLGQGPQFIFQYYEKEERGRGNFPDRFSARQFPNYSSELNVNALLLGDSALYLCASSFPGQGASYEQYFGPGTRLTVT.

The chain recombines TRBV19 with TRBJ2-2; the match to TRBD1 covers 12 bases. After removal of 4 bases from V and 5 bases from J, the junction contained 2 bases not matched to a gene. Germline CDR1 and CDR2: LNHDA and SQIVND (reference sequence). The CDR3 contains 15 residues. The CDR3 is CASSTGQGATGELFF. As DNA, the CDR3 is TGTGCCAGTAGTACGGGACAGGGGGCTACCGGGGAGCTGTTTTTT. The full variable domain, its missing parts supplied by reference TRBV19 and TRBJ2-2, is DGGITQSPKYLFRKEGQNVTLSCEQNLNHDAMYWYRQDPGQGLRLIYYSQIVNDFQKGDIAEGYSVSREKKESFPLTVTSAQKNPTAFYLCASSTGQGATGELFFGEGSRLTVL.

V and J are TRBV4-2 and TRBJ2-3; maybe TRBD2 (6 bases). Trimming stripped 2 bases from V and 4 bases from J, with 16 bases between. Germline V lookup: CDR1 LGHNA, CDR2 YNFKEQ. This CDR3 spans 16 amino acids. As DNA, the CDR3 is TGTGCCAGCAGCCAACCGGGTAGTAGCGGAGCAGATACGCAGTATTTT. Translating it yields CASSQPGSSGADTQYF.

The chain is built from TRBV27 and TRBJ2-1; D perhaps matches TRBD1 (6 bases). Germline values: CDR1 MNHEY, CDR2 SMNVEV (reference sequence). Deletions cut 5 bases from V and 8 bases from J, with 13 bases between. This CDR3 contains 13 residues. The CDR3 DNA sequence: TGTGCCAGCAGTCCCCAGGGGTCGCATGAGCAGTTCTTC. The encoded protein is CASSPQGSHEQFF.

The V and J genes are TRBV9 and TRBJ2-3; maybe TRBD1 (6 bases). The CDR3 loop spans 17 amino acids. In germline, CDR1 is SGDLS, CDR2 YYNGEE. Trimming removed 3 bases from V and 4 bases from J, with 21 bases in between. The CDR3 coding sequence is TGTGCCAGCAGCGCTGAGCGTGGGGGCCAGGCTGCAGATACGCAGTATTTT. The encoded protein is CASSAERGGQAADTQYF.

This chain connects TRBV6-5 to TRBJ2-1; the match to TRBD1 covers 9 bases. Trimming cost V 4 bases and J 9 bases; bases outside gene matches: 7. CDR1 MNHEY and CDR2 SVGAGI come from the germline V gene. The CDR3 is 14 amino acids. CDR3 DNA sequence: TGTGCCAGCAGTTCGGGACAGGGAACGATTGAGCAGTTCTTC. Protein: CASSSGQGTIEQFF.

V usage is TRBV28 and J usage is TRBJ2-2, with 8 bases fitting TRBD1. V lost 8 bases and J lost 1; bases outside the gene matches: 6. The CDR3 spans 15 residues. CDR1 and CDR2 (germline): MDHEN, SYDVKM. This chain's CDR3 is CASSPQGGNTGELFF. CDR3 DNA sequence: TGTGCCAGCTCACCACAGGGGGGGAACACCGGGGAGCTGTTTTTT.

CDR3 nucleotides: TGCGCCAGCAGCAGGACAGGGGCGGGCACTGAAGCTTTCTTT. Translated, it gives CASSRTGAGTEAFF. The chain carries TRBV5-1 and TRBJ1-1; 9 positions match TRBD1. J gave up 4 bases and V 4 bases, and 5 bases lay outside the gene matches. Per the germline V gene, CDR1 is SGHRS and CDR2 is YFSETQ. This CDR3 comprises 14 residues.

The rearrangement links TRBV5-1 to TRBJ2-5; tentative D call: TRBD2 (6 bases). V was shortened by 2 bases and J by 4 bases, with 9 bases between the two germline ends. Looked up from germline, CDR1 is SGHRS and CDR2 is YFSETQ. The CDR3 loop spans 13 amino acids. The CDR3 region is CASSFGGGETQYF. CDR3 nucleotide sequence: TGCGCCAGCAGCTTCGGGGGAGGAGAGACCCAGTACTTC.

The genes are TRBV11-2 and TRBJ1-1; 7 bases line up with TRBD1. Germline CDR1 SGHAT, CDR2 FQNNGV. J lost 1 base, V lost 6 bases, and 8 bases had no gene match. There are 15 residues in the CDR3. CDR3 sequence: CASRRSGTANTEAFF. CDR3 DNA sequence: TGTGCCAGCAGGAGGTCCGGGACAGCGAACACTGAAGCTTTCTTT.

With regard to this clone: Other DNA sequences within the sample encode an identical CDR3. The chain recombines TRBV4-1 with TRBJ2-7; D is possibly TRBD1 (5 bases). Germline CDR1 and CDR2: MGHRA and YSYEKL. The CDR3 has 15 amino acids. Trimming removed 0 bases at V and 2 bases at J, with 11 bases between. The CDR3 loop is CASSQESQGTYEQYF. Written as DNA, the CDR3 is TGCGCCAGCAGCCAAGAGTCCCAGGGTACCTACGAGCAGTACTTC.

This sequence joins TRBV27 and TRBJ1-1; D call uncertain. V was shortened by 9 bases and J by 11 bases, with 16 bases between the two germline ends. This CDR3 has 11 residues. Germline CDR1 and CDR2: MNHEY and SMNVEV (reference sequence). The CDR3 loop is CASSTGERAFF. Written as DNA, the CDR3 is TGTGCCAGTAGTACGGGTGAACGGGCTTTCTTT.

The J gene is TRBJ1-2, the V gene TRBV27; 8 bases line up with TRBD1. Trimming took 3 bases from V and 8 from J; bases not matched to a gene: 8. Germline CDR1 reads MNHEY; CDR2 reads SMNVEV (reference sequence). The CDR3 spans 14 residues. This CDR3 is CASSFAGGRVGYTF. In DNA, the CDR3 is TGTGCCAGCAGTTTCGCAGGGGGCCGGGTCGGCTACACCTTC.

The rearrangement uses TRBV9 and TRBJ1-5; a weak D match, TRBD1 (6 bases). CDR3 size: 15 residues. The ends were cut back, 0 bases at V and 7 bases at J, with 14 bases in the middle. CDR1 is SGDLS, CDR2 YYNGEE, per germline. The CDR3 DNA reads TGTGCCAGCAGCGTAGAGGACAGTTCCTGGCAGCCCCAGCATTTT. Protein sequence: CASSVEDSSWQPQHF.

The chain carries TRBV3-1 (or the pseudogene TRBV3-2) and TRBJ2-7, with TRBD2 identical over 10 bases. V lost 0 bases and J lost 10; bases outside the gene matches: 6. This CDR3 comprises 14 residues. The germline V gene encodes CDR1 LGHDT and CDR2 YNNKEL (reference sequence). The CDR3 reads CASSQDPSGSPQYF. CDR3 nucleotides: TGTGCCAGCAGCCAAGATCCTAGCGGGAGCCCCCAGTACTTC.

The chain carries TRBV5-1 and TRBJ1-2, with TRBD1 matching over 10 bases. Germline loops: CDR1 SGHRS, CDR2 YFSETQ. The CDR3 runs to 14 residues. Losses at the gene ends were 4 bases for V and 6 bases for J; bases not matched to a gene: 6. CDR3 amino acids: CASSRQGAEDGYTF. The CDR3 coding sequence is TGCGCCAGCAGCCGACAGGGGGCCGAGGATGGCTACACCTTC.

This clone has a single count. The chain uses TRBV24-1 and TRBJ1-2; a weak D match, TRBD1 (6 bases). The CDR3 is 13 amino acids. V gave up 6 bases and J gave up 5 bases, with 12 bases separating them. The germline gives CDR1 KGHDR, CDR2 SFDVKD. Here the CDR3 reads CATSKGEGYGYTF. The CDR3 DNA reads as TGTGCCACCAGTAAGGGGGAAGGGTATGGCTACACCTTC.

V and J are TRBV4-1 and TRBJ2-7; D is possibly TRBD1 (6 bases). This CDR3 region has 16 residues. Between the trimmed V and J ends, which lost 2 bases and 4 bases, there was a span of 18 bases. CDR1 MGHRA and CDR2 YSYEKL come from the germline V gene. The chain's CDR3 is CASSQPSRGGEYEQYF. The CDR3 nucleotides are TGCGCCAGCAGCCAACCAAGTCGAGGGGGAGAGTACGAGCAGTACTTC.

The chain links TRBV6-2 or TRBV6-3 to TRBJ2-3, with 13 bases fitting TRBD2. Per the germline V gene, CDR1 is MNHEY and CDR2 is SVGEGT. This CDR3 has 15 residues. The ends lost 6 bases at V and 5 bases at J; junction bases unmatched: 5. The CDR3 DNA reads as TGTGCCAGCAGCTTTGGACTAGCGGGAGTAGATACGCAGTATTTT. Translated, it gives CASSFGLAGVDTQYF.

The chain joins TRBV5-4 to TRBJ1-1; 9 nucleotides agree with TRBD1. V lost 3 bases, J lost 1 base, and 4 bases stayed unmatched. Germline CDR1 and CDR2: SGHNT and YYREEE (reference sequence). The CDR3 extends over 15 amino acids. The CDR3 here is CASSSPGQGNTEAFF. The CDR3 coding sequence is TGTGCCAGCAGCTCCCCGGGACAGGGGAACACTGAAGCTTTCTTT.

V usage is TRBV5-6 and J usage is TRBJ2-2, with D maybe TRBD1 (6 bases). The CDR3 loop spans 14 amino acids. Trimming took off 9 bases at V and 3 bases at J, with 15 bases between the two ends. Germline V gene data show CDR1 as SGHDT and CDR2 as YYEEEE. In DNA form, the CDR3 reads TGTGCCACACAGTCCAGGGGCGACACCGGGGAGCTGTTTTTT. Translation gives CATQSRGDTGELFF.

This clone has at least ten counts. CDR3 in amino acids: CASSQDLGRNTEAFF. Here the CDR3 DNA reads TGTGCCAGCAGCCAAGATCTAGGCAGGAACACTGAAGCTTTCTTT. The chain recombines TRBV14 with TRBJ1-1; D gene ambiguous. CDR1 SGHDN and CDR2 FVKESK come from the germline V gene. There are 15 residues in the CDR3. V was shortened by 0 bases and J by 1 base, with 9 bases between the two germline ends.

DNA of the CDR3: TGTGCCAGCAGCCCCCTGACAGTTGGCACAGATACGCAGTATTTT. Protein: CASSPLTVGTDTQYF. The genes are TRBV6-5 and TRBJ2-3; tentatively, D is TRBD1 (5 bases). This CDR3 has 15 residues. Germline CDR1 MNHEY, CDR2 SVGAGI. V lost 6 bases and J lost 1, with 14 bases in between.

The V gene is TRBV2, the J gene TRBJ2-7, with a possible D match to TRBD2 (5 bases). V gave up 10 bases and J gave up 2 bases, with 18 bases separating them. From germline, CDR1 is SNHLY and CDR2 FYNNEI. CDR3 length: 14 residues. The CDR3 spells CANLEGGAAYEQYF. In nucleotides, the CDR3 is TGTGCCAACCTAGAGGGCGGAGCGGCCTACGAGCAGTACTTC.

The genes are TRBV10-3 and TRBJ2-3; TRBD1 agrees at 7 bases. The length of the CDR3 is 15 residues. The trim removed 0 bases at V and 1 base at J, leaving 1 base unmatched. The germline V gene has CDR1 ENHRY and CDR2 SYGVKD. The CDR3 reads CAISESGQGTDTQYF. The CDR3 coding sequence is TGTGCCATCAGTGAGTCTGGACAGGGCACAGATACGCAGTATTTT.

The rearrangement links TRBV25-1 to TRBJ2-3, with D possibly TRBD2 on 5 matching bases. CDR1 and CDR2 (germline): MGHDK, SYGVNS. Trimming removed 1 base from V and 2 bases from J, with 10 bases in between. The CDR3 spans 15 residues. CDR3: CASSESRGPTDTQYF. For the CDR3, the DNA is TGTGCCAGCAGTGAATCTAGAGGGCCCACAGATACGCAGTATTTT.

This clone was counted a single time. V gene TRBV28 combines with J gene TRBJ2-2; TRBD2 is a possible D gene (7 bases). The CDR3 runs 14 residues. The ends were cut back, 7 bases at V and 6 bases at J, with 15 bases in the middle. Germline V gene lookup returns CDR1 MDHEN and CDR2 SYDVKM. The CDR3 DNA follows: TGTGCCAGCACCCTCGGGGGGCCCGCCGGGGAGCTGTTTTTT. It encodes CASTLGGPAGELFF.

There are many counts of this clone. This CDR3 is also generated by other DNA sequences in the sample. The V and J genes are TRBV28 and TRBJ2-7; 15 bases line up with TRBD2. V was clipped by 2 bases and J by 4 bases; unmatched bases: 3. The CDR3 has 16 amino acids. Germline CDR1 and CDR2: MDHEN and SYDVKM. The CDR3, as DNA: TGTGCCAGCAGTTTAGGAGGGACTAGCGGGAGGTACGAGCAGTACTTC. It specifies CASSLGGTSGRYEQYF.

This clone was recorded once. This sequence joins TRBV7-9 and TRBJ2-6; the match to TRBD1 covers 8 bases. Germline trimming cut 4 bases from V and 0 bases from J; bases unmatched to any gene: 5. The germline V gene encodes CDR1 SEHNR and CDR2 FQNEAQ (reference sequence). The CDR3 has 17 amino acids. CDR3 residues: CASSSGQGDSGANVLTF. The DNA of the CDR3 is TGTGCCAGCAGCTCAGGACAGGGCGACTCTGGGGCCAACGTCCTGACTTTC.

The chain is built from TRBV7-9 and TRBJ2-2, with 7 bases lining up with TRBD1. The CDR3 length is 15 residues. The germline CDR1 and CDR2 sequences are SEHNR and FQNEAQ (reference sequence). Germline trimming cut 5 bases from V and 3 bases from J; bases unmatched to any gene: 6. CDR3 residues: CASSLRTGDTGELFF. The DNA of the CDR3 is TGTGCCAGCAGCCTCAGAACAGGGGACACCGGGGAGCTGTTTTTT.

The chain recombines TRBV10-3 with TRBJ2-1; TRBD2 matches 12 bases. The V segment lost 3 bases and the J segment 7 bases; nucleotides outside the gene matches: 7. The germline CDR1 and CDR2 sequences are ENHRY and SYGVKD. The CDR3 length is 16 residues. The CDR3 region has the DNA TGTGCCATCAGTGACCCGCTAGCGGGGGGGCTTAATGAGCAGTTCTTC. It specifies CAISDPLAGGLNEQFF.